What follows is one T cell receptor beta chain and its context. Its antigen is as yet unknown. This sample is drawn from a study of cytomegalovirus exposure and HLA in healthy donors. Study-wide results and caveats: Diagnosis of cytomegalovirus status made by the classifier reportedly showed high specificity and sensitivity. It was 150 to 200 TCR beta chains that were listed as cytomegalovirus-associated. The tendency of first-cohort TCR clusters to co-occur in the roughly 130 validation repertoires emerged from a later analysis.

Libraries were prepared by immunoSEQ multiplex PCR; TCRdb keeps only in-frame clonotypes and omits some of them. The sample yields about 84,000 clones, more than 75% seen once. V was trimmed by 5 bases and J by 6 bases, leaving 7 bases between them. The length of the CDR3 is 12 residues. Germline lookup yields CDR1 SGHTA and CDR2 FQGTGA. This clonotype was obtained from a man aged 25 to 40 in good health and CMV-seronegative. Sequenced: PBMCs. This chain uses TRBV7-3 with TRBJ2-2; D uncertain. CDR3 amino acids: CASSIPSGELFF. The CDR3 nucleotides read TGTGCCAGCAGCATTCCATCCGGGGAGCTGTTTTTT.